This note documents a single T cell receptor beta chain sequence. The CDR3 is 12 amino acids. Per the germline V gene, CDR1 is LGHDT and CDR2 is YNNKEL (reference sequence). V was trimmed by 3 bases and J by 7 bases, leaving 9 bases between them. Membership in each cohort depended on participant-reported clinical history. Here immunoSEQ multiplex PCR was the method, and the copy in TCRdb shows in-frame clones only, minus some. Of about 370,000 clones in the sample, approximately 90% are singletons; the top ten hold 0.8% to 0.9%. This specimen comes from a study of blood T cell repertoires in COVID-19. Across the study: The United States, Italy and Spain were the sources of the acute and convalescent COVID-19 samples. Sources were T cells, B-cell-depleted T cells, or PBMCs; the material itself was cDNA or gDNA.

The chain joins TRBV3-1 (or the pseudogene TRBV3-2) to TRBJ1-2; D ambiguous. The receptor was isolated from a woman between 40 and 55 years old who had been exposed to COVID-19. Sequencing was done on a sample of PBMCs or T cells enriched from blood (not recorded which). CDR3 sequence: CASSHVRAGYTF. The DNA of the CDR3 is TGTGCCAGCAGCCACGTAAGAGCTGGCTACACCTTC.